This T cell receptor (beta chain) came from a study of radiation and T cells in renal cell carcinoma. Points from the study as a whole: From baseline, blood top tumor clonotypes peaked at 2 weeks post-radiation. Without pretreatment biopsies, baseline tumor clonotype presence was undetermined.

Generated by immunoSEQ multiplex PCR, the TCRdb table keeps only in-frame clones and is missing some. The data show about 130,000 clones, around nine tenths seen once. Described time point: baseline pretreatment blood. The sample's treatment: 15 Gy SBRT to primary tumor, nephrectomy 4 weeks later. Radiation-treated patients gave blood at baseline, week 2 and week 4. The patient's renal cell carcinoma had clear cell pathology. CDR1 is SGHVS, CDR2 FQNEAQ, per germline. This CDR3 has 15 residues. V was pared by 1 base and J by 1 base, with 11 bases between. As regards this clone: Its target is not known.

The sequencing here drew on blood, taken from a patient whose treatment included radiotherapy and nephrectomy. The V gene is TRBV7-8, the J gene TRBJ2-7; the D gene is possibly TRBD2 (5 bases). The receptor comes from a woman aged 45-59 years with renal cell carcinoma. The CDR3 here is CASSLVTGISYEQYF. The CDR3 nucleotides read TGTGCCAGCAGCTTAGTTACGGGGATTTCCTACGAGCAGTACTTC.